Listed below are T cell receptor beta chains from one sample, sequenced in a study of blood T cell repertoires in COVID-19. Assay: immunoSEQ multiplex PCR; the TCRdb copy retains only in-frame clones and omits some. Of tens of thousands of clones listed, almost 90% are singletons. Material: peripheral blood. All receptors derive from a man aged 55 to 70 with active or convalescent COVID-19. CDR3s include the opening cysteine and the closing phenylalanine or tryptophan. A D gene is named only where the DNA matches it firmly. Clone size is not always given. Where it is, it says once, few, many or a class for expanded clones.

cdr3_length: 15; d_call: -; j_call: TRBJ2-5; clone_size: -; v_call: TRBV6-2/TRBV6-3; cdr3_nt: TGTGCCAGCAGTTACGAAACAGGACTACAAGAGACCCAGTACTTC; cdr3_aa: CASSYETGLQETQYF
cdr3_length: 15; d_call: -; j_call: TRBJ1-4; clone_size: few; v_call: TRBV7-9; cdr3_nt: TGTGCCAGCAGCTCCCAGAGGGTTAAGGATGAAAAACTGTTTTTT; cdr3_aa: CASSSQRVKDEKLFF
cdr3_length: 14; d_call: -; j_call: TRBJ2-7; clone_size: -; v_call: TRBV15; cdr3_nt: TGTGCCACCAGCAGAGGGGGGCCCCTGTGGGAGCAGTACTTC; cdr3_aa: CATSRGGPLWEQYF
cdr3_length: 19; d_call: TRBD2; j_call: TRBJ2-7; clone_size: -; v_call: TRBV28; cdr3_nt: TGTGCCAGCAGTACAATTCCGGGACTAGCGGATTCTAGCTCCTACGAGCAGTACTTC; cdr3_aa: CASSTIPGLADSSSYEQYF
cdr3_length: 14; d_call: TRBD1; j_call: TRBJ2-5; clone_size: -; v_call: TRBV15; cdr3_nt: TGTGCCACCAGCACAGGGGGTGTGGGAGAGACCCAGTACTTC; cdr3_aa: CATSTGGVGETQYF
cdr3_length: 15; d_call: TRBD1; j_call: TRBJ2-1; clone_size: -; v_call: TRBV4-1; cdr3_nt: TGCGCCAGCAGCCAAGGGGACAGGGAAAACAATGAGCAGTTCTTC; cdr3_aa: CASSQGDRENNEQFF
cdr3_length: 16; d_call: TRBD1; j_call: TRBJ2-5; clone_size: -; v_call: TRBV7-2; cdr3_nt: TGTGCCAGCAGCCAACCGGGACAGATGTTAGCGGAGACCCAGTACTTC; cdr3_aa: CASSQPGQMLAETQYF
cdr3_length: 19; d_call: TRBD2; j_call: TRBJ2-2; clone_size: -; v_call: TRBV7-2; cdr3_nt: TGTGCCAGCAGCCTCATAGCCCCGGGACTAGCGGGAGGGACCGGGGAGCTGTTTTTT; cdr3_aa: CASSLIAPGLAGGTGELFF
cdr3_length: 16; d_call: -; j_call: TRBJ2-3; clone_size: -; v_call: TRBV30; cdr3_nt: TGTGCCTGGAGTAGGGGCAGGGCGGCCCTTAGTGGTACGCAGTATTTT; cdr3_aa: CAWSRGRAALSGTQYF
cdr3_length: 14; d_call: -; j_call: TRBJ2-7; clone_size: -; v_call: TRBV2; cdr3_nt: TGTGCCAGCAGTGAGGGGCTAGCGCTCTACGAGCAGTACTTC; cdr3_aa: CASSEGLALYEQYF
cdr3_length: 13; d_call: -; j_call: TRBJ1-2; clone_size: -; v_call: TRBV28; cdr3_nt: TGTGCCAGCAGTTTTAACGGTAACTATGGCTACACCTTC; cdr3_aa: CASSFNGNYGYTF
cdr3_length: 15; d_call: -; j_call: TRBJ1-4; clone_size: -; v_call: TRBV19; cdr3_nt: TGTGCCAGTAGTATCGGGGGTAACCCCCGGGAAAAACTGTTTTTT; cdr3_aa: CASSIGGNPREKLFF
cdr3_length: 15; d_call: -; j_call: TRBJ1-3; clone_size: -; v_call: TRBV19; cdr3_nt: TGTGCCAGTATGGGGCAGGCCCTCTCTGGAAACACCATATATTTT; cdr3_aa: CASMGQALSGNTIYF
cdr3_length: 14; d_call: TRBD2; j_call: TRBJ2-1; clone_size: -; v_call: TRBV10-1; cdr3_nt: TGCGCCAGCTCTGCGGGTAGCGGGAACGTCGCGCAGTTCTTC; cdr3_aa: CASSAGSGNVAQFF
cdr3_length: 13; d_call: TRBD1; j_call: TRBJ2-5; clone_size: -; v_call: TRBV12-3/TRBV12-4; cdr3_nt: TGTGCCAGCAGTTGGACAGGGGGAGAGACCCAGTACTTC; cdr3_aa: CASSWTGGETQYF
cdr3_length: 14; d_call: -; j_call: TRBJ2-7; clone_size: -; v_call: TRBV7-8; cdr3_nt: TGTGCCAGCAGCCCAGCGACACTTACCTACGAGCAGTACTTC; cdr3_aa: CASSPATLTYEQYF
cdr3_length: 15; d_call: -; j_call: TRBJ2-3; clone_size: -; v_call: TRBV5-1; cdr3_nt: TGCGCCACCTCCGCACAGGGTCACTTGACAGATACGCAGTATTTT; cdr3_aa: CATSAQGHLTDTQYF
cdr3_length: 19; d_call: TRBD1; j_call: TRBJ1-3; clone_size: -; v_call: TRBV7-9; cdr3_nt: TGTGCCAGCAGCCCTTCACCCGGGACAGGGGACCTCTCTGGAAACACCATATATTTT; cdr3_aa: CASSPSPGTGDLSGNTIYF
cdr3_length: 15; d_call: TRBD1; j_call: TRBJ2-4; clone_size: -; v_call: TRBV27; cdr3_nt: TGTGCCAGCAGGGGGACAGGACTAGCCAAAAACATTCAGTACTTC; cdr3_aa: CASRGTGLAKNIQYF
cdr3_length: 16; d_call: TRBD1; j_call: TRBJ1-5; clone_size: -; v_call: TRBV6-2/TRBV6-3; cdr3_nt: TGTGCCAGCAGTTACTCGAAGGGGGCAGGCAATCAGCCCCAGCATTTT; cdr3_aa: CASSYSKGAGNQPQHF
cdr3_length: 15; d_call: TRBD1; j_call: TRBJ1-4; clone_size: -; v_call: TRBV5-1; cdr3_nt: TGCGCCAGCAGCCGTGGTGGGACAGGAGAGGAAAAACTGTTTTTT; cdr3_aa: CASSRGGTGEEKLFF
cdr3_length: 15; d_call: -; j_call: TRBJ1-3; clone_size: -; v_call: TRBV6-5; cdr3_nt: TGTGCCAGCAGCCCAACAGGGATCACTGGAAACACCATATATTTT; cdr3_aa: CASSPTGITGNTIYF
cdr3_length: 15; d_call: TRBD2; j_call: TRBJ2-1; clone_size: -; v_call: TRBV11-2; cdr3_nt: TGTGCCAGCAGCTTAGGTAGCGGGAGGTTCAATGAGCAGTTCTTC; cdr3_aa: CASSLGSGRFNEQFF
cdr3_length: 16; d_call: TRBD1; j_call: TRBJ2-2; clone_size: -; v_call: TRBV24-1; cdr3_nt: TGTGCCACCAGTGATCCTGGGACAGACCCCATGGGGGAGCTGTTTTTT; cdr3_aa: CATSDPGTDPMGELFF
cdr3_length: 14; d_call: TRBD2; j_call: TRBJ2-1; clone_size: -; v_call: TRBV5-1; cdr3_nt: TGCGCCAGCAGCTTCAGCGGGAGCAACAATGAGCAGTTCTTC; cdr3_aa: CASSFSGSNNEQFF